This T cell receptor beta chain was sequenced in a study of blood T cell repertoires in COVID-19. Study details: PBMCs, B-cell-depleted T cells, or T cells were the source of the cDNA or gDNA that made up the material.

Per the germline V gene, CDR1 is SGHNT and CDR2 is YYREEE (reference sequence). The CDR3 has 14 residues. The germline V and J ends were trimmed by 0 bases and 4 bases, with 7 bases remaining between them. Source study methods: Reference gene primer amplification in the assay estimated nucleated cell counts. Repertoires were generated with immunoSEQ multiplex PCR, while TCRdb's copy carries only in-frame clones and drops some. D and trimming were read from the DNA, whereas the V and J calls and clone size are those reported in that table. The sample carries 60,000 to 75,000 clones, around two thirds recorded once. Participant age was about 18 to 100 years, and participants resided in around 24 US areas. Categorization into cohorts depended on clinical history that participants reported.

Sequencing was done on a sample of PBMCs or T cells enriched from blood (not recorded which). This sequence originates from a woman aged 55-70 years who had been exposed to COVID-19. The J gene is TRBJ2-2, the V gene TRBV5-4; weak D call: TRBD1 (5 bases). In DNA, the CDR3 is TGTGCCAGCAGCTTGGCAGGGCGCACCGGGGAGCTGTTTTTT. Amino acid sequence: CASSLAGRTGELFF.